The source of this T cell receptor beta chain is a study of shared clonotypes between healthy human individuals. Study summary: CD4 naive and memory got three plates each, CD8 naive two, CD8 memory one.

Germline CDR1 reads SGHDN; CDR2 reads FVKESK. Deletions cut 4 bases from V and 3 bases from J, with 10 bases between. There are 14 residues in the CDR3. Nashville, Tennessee was home to all donors, each a Caucasian adult. Both subsets, CD45RA+ naive and CD45RA-negative memory, were split from the CD4+ cells. Only in-frame clones appear in the TCRdb table, and some are missing; sequencing was by immunoSEQ multiplex PCR. The table lists about 980,000 clones, more than 75% of them singletons. The V gene is TRBV14, the J gene TRBJ2-1; D might be TRBD1 or TRBD2, each matching 5 bases. The sequence came from a man in his late teens or twenties in good health. Sequencing was done on a sample of memory CD4+ T cells sorted from blood. As to subset: CD45RA-negative fraction. CDR3: CASSRWDGYNEQFF. The DNA for the CDR3 is TGTGCCAGCAGCCGCTGGGACGGCTACAATGAGCAGTTCTTC.